These 6 T cell receptor beta chains share one sample of origin, sequenced in a study of beta chain features in type 1 diabetes. Study-level points and caveats: Shortening of TCRB CDR3s, moderate but significant, appeared in all four CD4+ subsets of Type 1 diabetes patients.

The investigators reverse transcribed all of the isolated RNA, so they sequenced expressed TCRB transcripts. Using immunoSEQ multiplex PCR, the repertoire was profiled, and TCRdb retains in-frame clones only, with some absent. This sample carries a few hundred thousand clones, roughly 20% of them seen once, and the ten largest clones take approximately 0.029%. The antigens for these receptors are not known. The sample comprised naive CD4+ T cells from blood. Every receptor here comes from a woman aged 40 to 50 with type 1 diabetes.

This clone was recorded only once. The chain employs TRBV5-1 and TRBJ2-5, with a weak D call TRBD1 (6 bases). This CDR3 region has 15 residues. Germline CDR1 reads SGHRS; CDR2 reads YFSETQ. V dropped 2 bases and J dropped 5 bases, with 16 bases sitting between them. The CDR3 DNA is TGCGCCAGCAGCTTACCCACAGGGATGGCGGAGACCCAGTACTTC. It codes for CASSLPTGMAETQYF.

To note about this clone: This CDR3 is also generated by other DNA sequences in the sample. The chain recombines TRBV18 with TRBJ1-2; 7 bases agree with TRBD1. Germline V gene lookup returns CDR1 KGHSH and CDR2 LQKENI. The CDR3 has 15 residues. Trimming removed 3 bases from V and 3 bases from J; junction bases left unmatched: 7. CDR3 sequence reads: CASSPRQGGDYGYTF. CDR3 sequence (DNA): TGTGCCAGCTCACCGAGACAGGGTGGAGACTATGGCTACACCTTC.

The CDR3 nucleotides are TGTGCCAGCAGCTTGAGGGGGGGATCTAACTATGGCTACACCTTC. It codes for CASSLRGGSNYGYTF. The chain recombines TRBV5-6 with TRBJ1-2; tentatively, D is TRBD1 (6 bases). V gave up 1 base and J gave up 0 bases, with 10 bases separating them. The CDR3 is 15 amino acids. Germline-derived CDR1 and CDR2 are SGHDT and YYEEEE.

The chain is built from TRBV7-2 and TRBJ1-2; D is unclear. There are 13 residues in the CDR3. V was clipped by 1 base and J by 4 bases, with 7 bases between them. The germline CDR1 and CDR2 sequences are SGHTA and FQGNSA. The CDR3 bases are TGTGCCAGCAGCTTAGGAGAACTCTATGGCTACACCTTC. Protein: CASSLGELYGYTF.

This clone was found a few times. The chain uses TRBV28 and TRBJ1-5, with D possibly matching TRBD1 (5 bases). The V gene lost 7 bases and the J gene lost 10 bases, with 14 bases spanning the gap. CDR1 and CDR2 from the germline V gene are MDHEN and SYDVKM. There are 12 residues in the CDR3. Here the CDR3 reads CASTPMGLPQHF. The CDR3 DNA reads TGTGCCAGCACCCCAATGGGGCTTCCCCAGCATTTT.

A remark on this clone: A junction end diverges from the germline sequence, so it may reflect a read error. V usage is TRBV4-3 and J usage is TRBJ2-1; 9 bases map to TRBD2. The CDR3 consists of 13 residues. CDR1 is LGHNA, CDR2 YSLEER, per germline. DNA of the CDR3: TGCGCCAGCAGCCAAGAGCCAGCGGGAGGCGAGATCTTC. Amino acid sequence: CASSQEPAGGEIF.